Presented here are 5 T cell receptor beta chains from one specimen sequenced in a study of technical replicates of blood from several donors. Assay: immunoSEQ multiplex PCR; the TCRdb copy retains only in-frame clones and omits some. The sample yields under 85,000 clones, about 90% seen once. The sequenced material came from T cells isolated from PBMCs. These receptors were obtained from a human donor in good health.

The chain couples TRBV19 to TRBJ1-2; unclear D gene. V dropped 3 bases and J dropped 0 bases, with 14 bases sitting between them. The germline V gene encodes CDR1 LNHDA and CDR2 SQIVND (reference sequence). The length of the CDR3 is 16 residues. The chain's CDR3 is CASSIVPGLANYGYTF. The CDR3, as DNA: TGTGCCAGTAGTATCGTACCCGGTCTAGCTAACTATGGCTACACCTTC.

The gene calls are TRBV11-2 and TRBJ2-7; 9 nucleotides match TRBD2. The CDR3 totals 13 residues. With V trimmed by 5 bases and J by 4 bases, 3 bases remained unmatched. The germline CDR1 and CDR2 sequences are SGHAT and FQNNGV. The CDR3 reads CASSNSGRYEQYF. In nucleotides, the CDR3 is TGTGCCAGCAGCAATAGCGGGAGATACGAGCAGTACTTC.

The chain joins TRBV11-2 to TRBJ2-7; D is unresolved. Germline CDR1 reads SGHAT; CDR2 reads FQNNGV. The CDR3 runs 15 residues. The V end lost 4 bases, the J end lost 6 bases, and 19 bases lay between the germline ends. The CDR3 DNA reads TGTGCCAGCAGCTCCCTAGTCCCACCCCTGGGCGAGCAGTACTTC. This encodes CASSSLVPPLGEQYF. Combining the CDR3 with reference TRBV11-2 and TRBJ2-7 gives the whole variable domain EAGVAQSPRYKIIEKRQSVAFWCNPISGHATLYWYQQILGQGPKLLIQFQNNGVVDDSQLPKDRFSAERLKGVDSTLKIQPAKLEDSAVYLCASSSLVPPLGEQYFGPGTRLTVT.

This chain joins TRBV30 and TRBJ2-1, with 7 positions matching TRBD2. Germline-derived CDR1 and CDR2 are GTSNPN and SVGIG (reference sequence). The ends lost 2 bases at V and 4 bases at J; junction bases unmatched: 5. CDR3 length equals 14 residues. CDR3 sequence (DNA): TGTGCCTGGAGTCTGGGGACTACATACAATGAGCAGTTCTTC. This gives the protein CAWSLGTTYNEQFF.

V usage is TRBV12-2 and J usage is TRBJ1-5; TRBD1 is taken as the D call from the table, unchecked against the DNA. TRBV12-2 is termed a pseudogene. This CDR3 comprises 18 residues. The CDR3 spells CASRLVTLCDRRIQPQHF. The CDR3 DNA reads as TGTGCAAGTCGCTTAGTAACCCTATGTGACAGGAGAATACAGCCCCAGCATTTT.